This T cell receptor (beta chain) was captured in a study of read filtering for tumor transcriptome and immune sequencing. Across the whole study: Among patients, around 18 were male and around 15 female, aged roughly 45 to 80 (mean around 66). Study-wide results and limits: Single-read clonotypes: about 81.9% of IR-seq clonotypes (about 3.5% of reads), around three quarters of RNA-seq clonotypes (44.6% of reads).

This clonotype was detected a few times. What it recognizes is unknown. A single base separates this from a much larger clone, so it may be a read error. From about 400 ng of RNA, a library with molecular barcoded alpha/delta and beta/gamma adaptors was made. In TCRdb, the reads were re-called with MiXCR into one record per CDR3 protein. The sample lists some 50,000 distinct CDR3 sequences; around 19% were seen once. Trimming removed 5 bases from V and 11 bases from J; junction bases left unmatched: 19. CDR3 length: 16 amino acids. Germline V gene lookup returns CDR1 MNHEY and CDR2 SMNVEV (reference sequence).

The specimen was a population of CD138-negative cells sorted from bone marrow. This chain links TRBV27 with TRBJ1-1, with 8 bases matching TRBD1. The TCR was taken from a donor over 35 with multiple myeloma. The CDR3: CASSHTPGQVGLSAFF. The CDR3 DNA sequence: TGTGCCAGCAGTCATACTCCGGGACAGGTGGGACTCTCGGCTTTCTTT.